A single sample is the source of the 11 T cell receptor beta chains below, sequenced in a study of shared T cell receptors in the human thymus. The protocol was immunoSEQ multiplex PCR, while the TCRdb copy is restricted to in-frame clones and leaves out a portion. This table holds about 610,000 clones, 88% found once. These data were also filed under a second study, of human thymus T cells.

Sequenced sample: thymocytes. Every receptor here comes from a boy in the first two years of life with a congenital heart defect.

About this clone itself: Its ends do not fully match the called genes, so a read error is possible. Other DNA variants within this sample encode the same CDR3. The rearrangement joins TRBV5-6 to TRBJ1-1; a possible D gene is TRBD1 (6 bases). The CDR3 covers 15 residues. Germline CDR1 is SGHDT and CDR2 is YYEEEE. CDR3 protein: CASSLKTGQNTEAFF. The CDR3 coding sequence is TGTGCCAGCAGCTTGAAAACCGGACAGAACACTGAAGCCTTCTTT.

The J gene is TRBJ2-7, the V gene TRBV4-1; TRBD2 agrees at 9 bases. V trimming: 2 bases; J trimming: 4 bases; junction bases outside the gene matches: 12. The CDR3 is made up of 17 amino acids. Germline loops: CDR1 MGHRA, CDR2 YSYEKL. CDR3 sequence reads: CASSQLLAGLPFYEQYF. The DNA of the CDR3 is TGCGCCAGCAGCCAACTCCTAGCGGGACTACCATTTTACGAGCAGTACTTC.

The CDR3: CASRGSGSPDEQFF. CDR3 DNA sequence: TGCGCCAGTCGGGGTAGCGGGAGTCCAGATGAGCAGTTCTTC. The V and J genes are TRBV5-1 and TRBJ2-1; 9 nucleotides match TRBD2. The germline V gene encodes CDR1 SGHRS and CDR2 YFSETQ. V lost 8 bases, J lost 8 bases, and 11 bases stayed unmatched. The length of the CDR3 is 14 residues.

This clone came up a few times. The chain employs TRBV5-4 and TRBJ2-5, with 7 bases matching TRBD2. CDR1 and CDR2 (germline): SGHNT, YYREEE (reference sequence). The J segment lost 0 bases and the V segment lost 4 bases, leaving 9 bases of the junction unmatched. This CDR3 contains 16 residues. This CDR3 is CASSHGDYGYQETQYF. The CDR3 bases are TGTGCCAGCAGCCATGGGGACTACGGTTACCAAGAGACCCAGTACTTC.

The J gene is TRBJ1-2, the V gene TRBV21-1; the D call in the table, TRBD1, was not verified against the DNA. TRBV21-1 is shown as a pseudogene. The CDR3 has 13 amino acids. Here the CDR3 reads CASSPQGWCGYTF. The CDR3 DNA follows: TGTGCCAGCAGCCCACAGGGTTGGTGTGGCTACACCTTC.

The chain links TRBV27 to TRBJ2-3; the match to TRBD2 covers 9 bases. Trimming removed 5 bases from V and 1 base from J; junction bases left unmatched: 1. The CDR3 is made up of 14 amino acids. CDR1 is MNHEY and CDR2 is SMNVEV in the germline V gene (reference sequence). The DNA for the CDR3 is TGTGCCAGCAGTCAGCGGGAGGGCACAGATACGCAGTATTTT. It specifies CASSQREGTDTQYF.

CDR3 sequence: CASSRQVLSGNTIYF. As DNA, the CDR3 is TGCGCCAGCAGCCGGCAGGTCCTCTCTGGAAACACCATATATTTT. The chain combines TRBV4-1 with TRBJ1-3; D call uncertain. V gave up 4 bases and J gave up 0 bases, with 10 bases separating them. Germline V lookup: CDR1 MGHRA, CDR2 YSYEKL. The CDR3 extends over 15 amino acids.

The CDR3 loop is CASSFLGDFSYEQYF. The CDR3 DNA sequence: TGCGCCAGCAGCTTCTTGGGGGACTTCTCCTACGAGCAGTACTTC. This rearrangement joins TRBV5-1 to TRBJ2-7; D possibly corresponds to TRBD2 (6 bases). V shed 2 bases and J shed 0 bases, with 12 bases lying between them. The CDR3 consists of 15 residues. Germline V gene data show CDR1 as SGHRS and CDR2 as YFSETQ.

This clone came up a few times. The CDR3 sequence is CATAGVNQPQHF. Here the CDR3 DNA reads TGTGCTACGGCGGGTGTCAATCAGCCCCAGCATTTT. The rearrangement uses TRBV19 and TRBJ1-5; D is unresolved. Germline loops: CDR1 LNHDA, CDR2 SQIVND (reference sequence). This CDR3 spans 12 amino acids.

The V gene is TRBV7-2, the J gene TRBJ2-1; D is unclear. The CDR3 spans 16 residues. Germline loops: CDR1 SGHTA, CDR2 FQGNSA. V was pared by 1 base and J by 0 bases, with 10 bases between. The CDR3 nucleotides read TGTGCCAGCAGCTTAGGCCCTTGCAGCTCCTACAATGAGCAGTTCTTC. Translating it yields CASSLGPCSSYNEQFF.

The chain links TRBV27 to TRBJ2-7; 8 positions agree with TRBD2. Trimming cost V 7 bases and J 6 bases; bases outside gene matches: 8. The germline CDR1 and CDR2 sequences are MNHEY and SMNVEV (reference sequence). This CDR3 contains 13 residues. CDR3 region: CASIESGSGEQYF. The CDR3 nucleotides are TGTGCCAGCATCGAGAGCGGGAGCGGCGAGCAGTACTTC.